The rows below give T cell receptor beta chains drawn from one sample of a study of blood T cells in healthy people across ages. MiXCR was run by TCRdb on the 5' RACE reads, yielding one entry per CDR3 protein. The table lists hundreds of thousands of distinct CDR3 sequences, around 43% of them singletons. Material for sequencing was blood. The receptors derive from a man older than 75 in good health. Both conserved end residues are part of each CDR3. The order of the fields is CDR3 length, D gene, clone size, J gene, V gene, CDR3 DNA, CDR3 protein. D genes are given only for firm matches. Rows give clone size only sometimes, using once, few, many, or a class for an expanded clone.

16 | TRBD2 | NA | TRBJ2-7 | TRBV6-5 | TGTGCCAGCAGTATACGGATACTAGCGTCAACCTACGAGCAGTACTTC | CASSIRILASTYEQYF
11 | NA | few | TRBJ2-1 | TRBV20-1 | TGCAGTGCTAGCAATAACTTAGAGCAGTTCTTC | CSASNNLEQFF
17 | TRBD1 | NA | TRBJ2-3 | TRBV11-3 | TGTGCCAGCAGCCCCCGCACCGGGACAGGGATCACAGATACGCAGTATTTT | CASSPRTGTGITDTQYF
16 | TRBD2 | few | TRBJ2-1 | TRBV7-8 | TGTGCCAGCAGCCCCTTTCCCACCGAAACGGGGGGGCAGCAGTTCTTC | CASSPFPTETGGQQFF
16 | TRBD2 | NA | TRBJ2-1 | TRBV25-1 | TGTGCCAGCAGTGAATTCCGGCCTAGCGGGAGATATGAGCAGTTCTTC | CASSEFRPSGRYEQFF
15 | TRBD1 | NA | TRBJ1-2 | TRBV3-1 | TGTGCCAGCAGCCAAGGACAGGGGAAGGACTATGGCTACACCTTC | CASSQGQGKDYGYTF
17 | NA | NA | TRBJ1-5 | TRBV27 | TGTGCCAGCAGTAGCCTCACCGGGACCGGGGGCAATCAGCCCCAGCATTTT | CASSSLTGTGGNQPQHF
13 | TRBD2 | few | TRBJ2-1 | TRBV7-2 | TGTGCCAGCAGCTTAGTGGGGAGGGATGAGCAGTTCTTC | CASSLVGRDEQFF
16 | TRBD2 | NA | TRBJ2-7 | TRBV5-1 | TGCGCCAGCAGCTTGGGTGGGAGCGGGAGTTCCTACGAGCAGTACTTC | CASSLGGSGSSYEQYF
13 | NA | NA | TRBJ2-1 | TRBV29-1 | TGCAGCGTTGCTGGCGGGGGCAACAATGAGCAGTTCTTC | CSVAGGGNNEQFF
14 | TRBD1 | NA | TRBJ1-1 | TRBV7-2 | TGTGCCAGCAGGAAGGGACAGACGAACACTGAAGCTTTCTTT | CASRKGQTNTEAFF
15 | NA | NA | TRBJ2-6 | TRBV19 | TGTGCCAGTCGGCAGGCTCCCTATGGGGCCAACGTCCTGACTTTC | CASRQAPYGANVLTF
17 | NA | few | TRBJ2-3 | TRBV4-1 | TGCGCCAGCAGCCAAGATAGTGGGGGAAGTCACACAGATACGCAGTATTTT | CASSQDSGGSHTDTQYF
15 | NA | few | TRBJ2-5 | TRBV28 | TGTGCCAGCAGTTTAGGTCGAAGGGCTCAAGAGACCCAGTACTTC | CASSLGRRAQETQYF
15 | NA | NA | TRBJ2-1 | TRBV20-1 | TGCAGTGCCCTAGGTAATAAGGGCCGCGAGAATGAGCAGTTCTTC | CSALGNKGRENEQFF
18 | TRBD2 | few | TRBJ2-5 | TRBV5-1 | TGCGCCAGCGCCTTGACTAGCGGGGTCGGAGGCGGGAGAGAGACCCAGTACTTC | CASALTSGVGGGRETQYF
17 | TRBD2 | few | TRBJ2-1 | TRBV7-8 | TGTGCCAGCAGCTTAGTCGCGGGGAGGGCGCTTTACAATGAGCAGTTCTTC | CASSLVAGRALYNEQFF
13 | NA | few | TRBJ2-7 | TRBV7-2 | TGTGCCAGCAGCCCTCGGACAGCCTACGAGCAGTACTTC | CASSPRTAYEQYF
17 | TRBD1 | NA | TRBJ1-5 | TRBV4-3 | TGCGCCAGCAGCCAATCCGGGACAGGGATTAGCAATCAGCCCCAGCATTTT | CASSQSGTGISNQPQHF
13 | NA | few | TRBJ2-7 | TRBV12-2 | TGTGCAAGTCGCTTTTCCGTTTACTACGAGCAGTACTTC | CASRFSVYYEQYF
15 | NA | NA | TRBJ2-3 | TRBV5-1 | TGCGCCAGCAGCTTGGGTAGCGGAAGCACAGATTCGCAGTATTTT | CASSLGSGSTDSQYF
13 | NA | NA | TRBJ1-1 | TRBV29-1 | TGCAGCGCGAGGGGGGGGCCGAACACTGAAGCTTTCTTT | CSARGGPNTEAFF
14 | NA | few | TRBJ2-7 | TRBV28 | TGTGCCAGCAGTTTTGTAGAGCGATTATACGAGCAGTACTTC | CASSFVERLYEQYF
18 | NA | NA | TRBJ1-1 | TRBV21-1 | TGTGCCAGCAGCAAACGGGTGGACAGGGTTAATTTCGGCACTGAAGCTTTCTTT | CASSKRVDRVNFGTEAFF